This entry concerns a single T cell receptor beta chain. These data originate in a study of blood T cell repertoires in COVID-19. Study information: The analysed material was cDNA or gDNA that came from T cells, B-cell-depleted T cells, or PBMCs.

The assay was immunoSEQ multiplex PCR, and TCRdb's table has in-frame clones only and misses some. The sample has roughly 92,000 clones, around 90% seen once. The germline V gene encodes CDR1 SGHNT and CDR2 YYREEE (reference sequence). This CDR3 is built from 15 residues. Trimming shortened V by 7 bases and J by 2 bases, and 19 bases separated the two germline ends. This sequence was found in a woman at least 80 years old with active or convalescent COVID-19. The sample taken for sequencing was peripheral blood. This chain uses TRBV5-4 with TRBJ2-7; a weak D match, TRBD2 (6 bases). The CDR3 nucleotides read TGTGCCAGCGGGAGAACGGGACTTGATACCTACGAGCAGTACTTC. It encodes CASGRTGLDTYEQYF.